The 29 T cell receptor beta chains below all came from one sample that was sequenced in a study of CD8+CD57+ T cells in acquired aplastic anemia (dated by TCRdb to between 2017 and 2018). The patients picked for sequencing were ones in whom flow cytometry had shown an expansion of CD8+CD57+ cells. Sequenced using an Illumina HiSeq 2000. Genomic DNA served as template for TCR beta VDJ combination and CDR3 sequence profiling. Through fastp at Q25 and MiXCR, TCRdb rebuilt clones from the public reads, retaining in-frame beta chains. Entries that share a CDR3 protein sequence are merged under the most common genes and DNA. For this sample the table gives 150,000 to 200,000 distinct CDR3 sequences, of which approximately 52% were detected only once. Around 2% of the sample belongs to the ten largest clones. Sequencing was carried out using sorted CD4+, CD8+, or CD8+CD57+ T cells (not recorded which) from PBMCs. These receptors were obtained from a human donor with aplastic anemia.

Regarding this clonotype: With a much larger clone just one base away, this may be a read error. The CDR3 DNA follows: TGCGCCAGCAGCCTCCACAGCGGGGACACCGGGGAGCTGTTTTTT. Translated: CASSLHSGDTGELFF. This chain uses TRBV4-1 with TRBJ2-2, with 7 bases matching TRBD2. The CDR3 loop spans 15 amino acids. Germline CDR1 MGHRA, CDR2 YSYEKL. V was pared by 4 bases and J by 3 bases, with 5 bases of the junction left unmatched.

There are many counts of this clonotype. The J gene is TRBJ1-2, the V gene TRBV20-1, with 7 bases fitting TRBD1. V gave up 5 bases and J gave up 7 bases; unmatched junction bases: 10. The CDR3 has 13 amino acids. CDR1 DFQATT and CDR2 SNEGSKA come from the germline V gene (reference sequence). This CDR3 reads CSASPDREGGYTF. The CDR3 nucleotides read TGCAGTGCTTCACCAGACAGGGAAGGTGGCTACACCTTC.

In this sample, this clonotype turned up many times. The chain combines TRBV7-2 with TRBJ2-7, with TRBD1 matching 9 bases. CDR1 SGHTA and CDR2 FQGNSA come from the germline V gene. The V gene end was trimmed by 4 bases and the J gene end by 3 bases; junction bases not matched to a gene: 4. The CDR3 is 14 residues long. The CDR3 DNA follows: TGTGCCAGCAGCTGGACAGGGGAATACTACGAGCAGTACTTC. It encodes CASSWTGEYYEQYF.

This clonotype showed up many times. The V and J genes are TRBV5-4 and TRBJ2-5; D is perhaps TRBD2 (7 bases). The CDR3 spans 14 residues. Trimming shortened V by 4 bases and J by 4 bases, and 14 bases separated the two germline ends. CDR1 and CDR2 (germline): SGHNT, YYREEE (reference sequence). CDR3 bases: TGTGCCAGCAGCCCCAAGGGGGGGGCAGAGACCCAGTACTTC. This codes for CASSPKGGAETQYF.

There are many counts of this clonotype. One end of the junction does not line up with germline, which may come from a read error. CDR3 loop: CASSRAGTEREF. The CDR3 DNA reads as TGTGCCAGCAGCCGTGCAGGGACAGAAAGGGAGTTC. This chain connects TRBV11-3 to TRBJ1-2, with 7 bases identical to TRBD1. This CDR3 spans 12 amino acids. Per germline, CDR1 SGHNT and CDR2 YENEEA.

The rearrangement uses TRBV9 and TRBJ1-1; no firm D call. Germline loops: CDR1 SGDLS, CDR2 YYNGEE. Trimming took off 0 bases at V and 3 bases at J, with 6 bases between the two ends. CDR3 length equals 13 residues. In DNA, the CDR3 is TGTGCCAGCAGCGTAGGGTGGGACACTGAAGCTTTCTTT. The encoded protein is CASSVGWDTEAFF.

This clonotype has just a few counts. The genes are TRBV10-3 and TRBJ2-7; no clear D gene. Per the germline V gene, CDR1 is ENHRY and CDR2 is SYGVKD. Trimming stripped 3 bases from V and 3 bases from J, with 6 bases between. The CDR3 loop spans 12 amino acids. CDR3 in DNA: TGTGCCATCAGTGACTCTAACTACGAGCAGTACTTC. Residues: CAISDSNYEQYF.

This chain connects TRBV7-2 to TRBJ1-6; D is uncertain. CDR1 and CDR2 from the germline V gene are SGHTA and FQGNSA. Trimming removed 1 base at V and 10 bases at J, with 8 bases between. This CDR3 is 13 amino acids long. In DNA form, the CDR3 reads TGTGCCAGCAGCTTAGAACAGTCATCACCCCTCCACTTT. This gives the protein CASSLEQSSPLHF.

The chain joins TRBV28 to TRBJ2-2, with D maybe TRBD2 (6 bases). Germline lookup yields CDR1 MDHEN and CDR2 SYDVKM. V lost 5 bases and J lost 5, with 12 bases in between. The CDR3 is 14 residues long. The CDR3 DNA sequence: TGTGCCAGCAGTCCCTTAGGGAGGACCGGGGAGCTGTTTTTT. Translation gives CASSPLGRTGELFF.

The chain is built from TRBV14 and TRBJ2-1; TRBD2 matches at 8 bases. The germline V gene encodes CDR1 SGHDN and CDR2 FVKESK. The junction had 13 bases not matched to a gene; V was cut back by 4 bases and J by 11 bases. CDR3 length equals 15 residues. CDR3 sequence: CASSLGAGATIQQFF. CDR3 bases: TGTGCCAGCAGCCTAGGAGCGGGGGCGACGATTCAGCAGTTCTTC. Using reference TRBV14 and TRBJ2-1 for the parts outside the CDR3, the full variable domain is EAGVTQFPSHSVIEKGQTVTLRCDPISGHDNLYWYRRVMGKEIKFLLHFVKESKQDESGMPNNRFLAERTGGTYSTLKVQPAELEDSGVYFCASSLGAGATIQQFFGPGTRLTVL.

The chain is built from TRBV20-1 and TRBJ2-7; possible D gene TRBD1, 6 bases. Germline-derived CDR1 and CDR2 are DFQATT and SNEGSKA (reference sequence). CDR3 length equals 12 residues. The ends were cut back, 3 bases at V and 3 bases at J, with 9 bases in the middle. For the CDR3, the DNA is TGCAGTGCTAGCACAGGGTTCTACGAGCAGTACTTC. Translated, it gives CSASTGFYEQYF.

This clonotype was seen ten or more times. The rearrangement joins TRBV12-3 or TRBV12-4 to TRBJ1-5, with 9 bases identical to TRBD1. The CDR3 runs to 15 residues. V dropped 6 bases and J dropped 4; count of bases not matched to a gene: 7. The CDR3 region has the DNA TGTGCCAGCAGCACGGGACAGGGCTGGAATCAGCCCCAGCATTTT. Translating gives CASSTGQGWNQPQHF.

The chain combines TRBV29-1 with TRBJ2-3; D remains unclear. The germline V gene encodes CDR1 SQVTM and CDR2 ANQGSEA. This CDR3 has 14 amino acids. V was cut by 4 bases and J by 0 bases, with 11 bases left in between. CDR3 residues: CSVGLRISTDTQYF. CDR3 nucleotide sequence: TGCAGCGTTGGTTTACGGATTAGCACAGATACGCAGTATTTT.

This clonotype was picked up a small number of times. This chain connects TRBV3-1 to TRBJ2-6, with a possible D match to TRBD2 (5 bases). This CDR3 has 15 residues. Trimming removed 1 base from V and 3 bases from J, with 7 bases in between. The germline V gene has CDR1 LGHDT and CDR2 YNNKEL (reference sequence). The CDR3 loop is CASSQAGFGANVLTF. CDR3 nucleotide sequence: TGTGCCAGCAGCCAAGCGGGGTTTGGGGCCAACGTCCTGACTTTC.

This clonotype was found many times. The J gene is TRBJ2-3, the V gene TRBV5-8, with D uncertain. The CDR3 has 14 amino acids. CDR1 and CDR2 from the germline V gene are SGHTS and YDEGEE. The V and J ends lost 0 bases and 2 bases respectively, with 7 bases between them. The CDR3 spells CASSLGNPTDTQYF. CDR3 nucleotides: TGTGCCAGCAGCTTGGGGAACCCCACAGATACGCAGTATTTT.

J is TRBJ2-7 and V is TRBV10-3; 16 nucleotides line up with TRBD2. J gave up 7 bases and V 6 bases, and 6 bases lay outside the gene matches. Germline CDR1 and CDR2: ENHRY and SYGVKD. This CDR3 contains 15 residues. This chain's CDR3 is CAISGTSGRAGEQYF. CDR3 sequence (DNA): TGTGCCATCAGCGGGACTAGCGGGAGGGCCGGAGAGCAGTACTTC.

The CDR3 here is CASSQDRNNEKLFF. CDR3 nucleotide sequence: TGCGCCAGCAGCCAAGACAGAAATAATGAAAAACTGTTTTTT. The chain combines TRBV4-3 with TRBJ1-4; no clear D gene. V lost 0 bases and J 4 bases, leaving 6 bases between the germline ends. In germline, CDR1 is LGHNA, CDR2 YSLEER. The CDR3 spans 14 residues.

J is TRBJ1-1 and V is TRBV24-1, with a possible D match to TRBD1 (5 bases). This CDR3 comprises 13 residues. CDR1 KGHDR and CDR2 SFDVKD come from the germline V gene. Written as DNA, the CDR3 is TGTGCTATAAGACTGGGGACTAACACTGAAGCTTTCTTT. Protein: CAIRLGTNTEAFF.

Turning to this clonotype: Just one base apart from a much larger clone, this may be a read error. This rearrangement joins TRBV9 to TRBJ2-2, with 8 nucleotides matching TRBD1. This CDR3 is 16 amino acids long. Germline-derived CDR1 and CDR2 are SGDLS and YYNGEE. CDR3 sequence (DNA): TGTGCCAGCAGCCTCCCAGGGACAGGCAACACCGGGGGGCTGTTTTTT. It translates to CASSLPGTGNTGGLFF.

This clonotype was detected many times. The V gene is TRBV20-1, the J gene TRBJ2-2; D is possibly TRBD1 (5 bases). The CDR3 extends over 13 amino acids. Trimming left V 3 bases short and J 5 bases short, with 10 bases between. CDR1 and CDR2 from the germline V gene are DFQATT and SNEGSKA (reference sequence). CDR3 sequence (DNA): TGCAGTGCTAGTGGACAAAATACCGGGGAGCTGTTTTTT. It is translated as CSASGQNTGELFF.

The chain combines TRBV19 with TRBJ1-3; a possible D gene is TRBD1 (5 bases). There are 14 residues in the CDR3. Trimming took 8 bases from V and 7 from J, leaving 18 bases between them. Germline CDR1 is LNHDA and CDR2 is SQIVND (reference sequence). The CDR3: CASGDSLGTNTIYF. DNA of the CDR3: TGTGCCAGTGGAGACAGTTTGGGTACGAACACCATATATTTT.

Turning to this clonotype: One end of the junction varies from germline; a read error may be responsible. The gene calls are TRBV24-1 and TRBJ2-5; D may be TRBD2 (5 bases). Germline V gives CDR1 KGHDR, CDR2 SFDVKD. The CDR3 is made up of 11 amino acids. The CDR3 region is CATSTGETRYF. In DNA form, the CDR3 reads TGTGCCACTAGTACTGGGGAGACCCGGTACTTC.

V gene TRBV10-3 combines with J gene TRBJ2-1; 8 bases agree with TRBD1. V lost 6 bases and J lost 6; bases outside the gene matches: 4. This CDR3 has 13 amino acids. Germline CDR1 and CDR2: ENHRY and SYGVKD. DNA for the CDR3: TGTGCCATCAGCGAAACAGGGGGCAATGAGCAGTTCTTC. Its translation is CAISETGGNEQFF.

About this clonotype: A much larger clone lies one base from this, so it may be a read error. The CDR3 sequence is CASSLGISGKTYEQYF. The CDR3 nucleotides are TGCGCCAGCAGCCTCGGGATTAGCGGGAAGACCTACGAGCAGTACTTC. The chain combines TRBV5-1 with TRBJ2-7, with 8 bases that match TRBD2. Losses at the gene ends were 4 bases for V and 2 bases for J; bases not matched to a gene: 11. This CDR3 has 16 amino acids. Per the germline V gene, CDR1 is SGHRS and CDR2 is YFSETQ.

J is TRBJ2-7 and V is TRBV7-9; D remains unclear. Trimming pared 8 bases from V and 0 bases from J, leaving 14 bases between. Germline CDR1 reads SEHNR; CDR2 reads FQNEAQ (reference sequence). The CDR3 contains 14 residues. The CDR3 protein is CASQGMASSYEQYF. CDR3 nucleotides: TGTGCCAGCCAAGGGATGGCATCCTCCTACGAGCAGTACTTC. Supplemented by reference TRBV7-9 and TRBJ2-7, the full variable domain reads DTGVSQNPRHKITKRGQNVTFRCDPISEHNRLYWYRQTLGQGPEFLTYFQNEAQLEKSRLLSDRFSAERPKGSFSTLEIQRTEQGDSAMYLCASQGMASSYEQYFGPGTRLTVT.

Remarks on this clonotype: A much larger clone differs by one base, so this may be a read error. This rearrangement joins TRBV7-7 to TRBJ2-2, with 7 bases that match TRBD1. Per germline, CDR1 SSHAT and CDR2 FNYEAQ (reference sequence). The CDR3 has 15 residues. The CDR3 bases are TGTGCTGGCAGCTTAGGGGGCGCAGACACCGGGGAGCTGTTTTTT. The encoded protein is CAGSLGGADTGELFF.

Ten or more counts support this clonotype. The gene calls are TRBV5-4 and TRBJ2-2; no definite D call. The CDR3 length is 13 residues. With 4 bases removed from V and 9 bases from J, the gap between germline ends came to 13 bases. Germline CDR1 and CDR2: SGHNT and YYREEE (reference sequence). The CDR3 DNA reads as TGTGCCAGCAGCCTGGAGATGCCGAGGGAGCTGTTTTTT. This translates into CASSLEMPRELFF.

This clonotype was counted at least ten times. The J gene is TRBJ2-3, the V gene TRBV7-9; 10 bases line up with TRBD1. Germline CDR1 reads SEHNR; CDR2 reads FQNEAQ (reference sequence). With 5 bases clipped from V and 4 bases from J, the junction kept 9 bases outside the gene matches. The length of the CDR3 is 16 residues. This CDR3 reads CASSPPRDRGSDTQYF. The CDR3 nucleotides are TGTGCCAGCAGCCCCCCACGGGACAGGGGTTCAGATACGCAGTATTTT.

The chain is built from TRBV7-8 and TRBJ2-7, with TRBD2 identical over 7 bases. The length of the CDR3 is 14 residues. Unmatched junction bases numbered 6, after V lost 1 base and J lost 6 bases. Germline V gene lookup returns CDR1 SGHVS and CDR2 FQNEAQ. The CDR3, as DNA: TGTGCCAGCAGCTTAGATAGCTCGGGAGGCGAGCAGTACTTC. Encoded protein: CASSLDSSGGEQYF.